This TCR beta chain is drawn from a study of vaccination effects on CD4 cells after COVID-19. Study-level information: Every participant took two doses of the BNT162b2 or mRNA-1273 vaccine. From two convalescent patients, samples were taken 16 days and one week before vaccination.

ViraFEST expansion of antigen-specific CD4+ T cells with viral peptide pools preceded sequencing. It was after 10 days of culture that CD4+ T cells were isolated. The person's infection with SARS-CoV-2, confirmed by PCR, took place between March and December 2020. Study-wide findings and caveats: Vaccine- and infection-induced clones showed marked clonal contraction late following vaccination.

The CDR3 covers 17 residues. V shed 5 bases and J 11 bases; nucleotides not matched to a gene: 13. In germline, CDR1 is KGHDR, CDR2 SFDVKD. The assay was immunoSEQ multiplex PCR, and TCRdb's table has in-frame clones only and misses some. The top ten hold 35% to 40% of the sample, which has under 25,000 clones, roughly four fifths seen once. Concerning this clone: What it binds is not known.

The source material was CD4+ T cells from PBMCs cultured with a peptide pool, sampled before COVID-19 vaccination. The V call is TRBV24-1, the J call TRBJ2-1; 14 bases are a match to TRBD2. The clonotype was recovered from a human donor who had a prior SARS-CoV-2 infection. The CDR3 is CATSVFQGGLAGEKQFF. The CDR3 nucleotides are TGTGCCACCAGTGTGTTTCAAGGGGGACTAGCGGGGGAGAAGCAGTTCTTC.